These 20 T cell receptor beta chains share one sample of origin, sequenced in a study of T cells in Graves' hyperthyroidism and ophthalmopathy. From RNA transcripts, TCR beta CDR3 regions were amplified. First-round RT-PCR with HTBI primers amplified the TCR CDR3 region. TCRdb processed the multiplex PCR reads anew with MiXCR; each CDR3 protein has one entry. Of fewer than 850,000 distinct CDR3 sequences listed, approximately 15% are singletons. The sequenced sample was blood. These receptors were obtained from a man aged 50-59 years with Graves' hyperthyroidism.

This clonotype was found many times. The chain is built from TRBV2 and TRBJ2-1, with TRBD2 identical over 10 bases. Unmatched junction bases numbered 11, after V lost 8 bases and J lost 10 bases. The CDR3 spans 14 residues. The germline V gene encodes CDR1 SNHLY and CDR2 FYNNEI. The CDR3: CASLDTSGEGEQFF. The CDR3 nucleotides read TGTGCCAGCCTAGACACTAGCGGGGAGGGGGAGCAGTTCTTC.

V and J are TRBV20-1 and TRBJ1-2; 10 nucleotides line up with TRBD1. The CDR3 spans 15 residues. Per germline, CDR1 DFQATT and CDR2 SNEGSKA (reference sequence). V dropped 0 bases and J dropped 7; count of bases not matched to a gene: 8. The CDR3 nucleotides read TGCAGTGCTAGAGATCCCAGACAGGGGGCCTCTGGCTACACCTTC. It encodes CSARDPRQGASGYTF.

Note on this clonotype: A much larger clone is a single base away; this may be a read error. The rearrangement joins TRBV29-1 to TRBJ2-2, with 10 positions matching TRBD2. Germline V CDR1 and CDR2: SQVTM, ANQGSEA. After removal of 6 bases from V and 3 bases from J, the junction contained 7 bases not matched to a gene. The CDR3 covers 15 residues. The CDR3 reads CSVGGLAVHTGELFF. CDR3 sequence (DNA): TGCAGCGTGGGAGGACTAGCGGTACACACCGGGGAGCTGTTTTTT.

Many counts were recorded for this clonotype. The chain employs TRBV28 and TRBJ2-1, with TRBD2 matching over 7 bases. The CDR3 extends over 14 amino acids. The V and J ends lost 2 bases and 7 bases, in that order; junction bases with no gene match: 5. Germline CDR1 and CDR2: MDHEN and SYDVKM. CDR3: CASSLVGEGNEQFF. The CDR3 region has the DNA TGTGCCAGCAGTTTAGTGGGGGAGGGGAATGAGCAGTTCTTC.

This clonotype was seen more than once but under ten times. The rearrangement links TRBV5-1 to TRBJ2-4, with 7 bases lining up with TRBD2. There are 16 residues in the CDR3. After removal of 1 base from V and 2 bases from J, the junction contained 6 bases not matched to a gene. The germline V gene has CDR1 SGHRS and CDR2 YFSETQ. Here the CDR3 reads CASSLLPSGTKNIQYF. CDR3 DNA: TGCGCCAGCAGCTTGCTTCCTAGCGGAACCAAAAACATTCAGTACTTC.

This clonotype was observed at least ten times. V is TRBV2 and J is TRBJ1-1; 8 nucleotides align to TRBD1. V lost 0 bases and J lost 3; bases outside the gene matches: 6. The germline CDR1 and CDR2 sequences are SNHLY and FYNNEI. CDR3 length: 16 residues. In nucleotides, the CDR3 is TGTGCCAGCAGTGAAGCGAGGACAGGGATTGACACTGAAGCTTTCTTT. Encoded protein: CASSEARTGIDTEAFF. The whole variable domain, remainder taken from reference TRBV2 and TRBJ1-1, is EPEVTQTPSHQVTQMGQEVILRCVPISNHLYFYWYRQILGQKVEFLVSFYNNEISEKSEIFDDQFSVERPDGSNFTLKIRSTKLEDSAMYFCASSEARTGIDTEAFFGQGTRLTVV.

There are a few counts of this clonotype. The chain links TRBV10-2 to TRBJ2-1; D is unclear. The V and J ends lost 3 bases and 9 bases respectively, with 12 bases between them. This CDR3 region has 13 residues. Germline-derived CDR1 and CDR2 are WSHSY and SAAADI. CDR3 DNA sequence: TGCGCCAGCAGTGATGGGCAGTATCGTGAGCAGTTCTTC. Protein sequence: CASSDGQYREQFF.

This clonotype was seen ten or more times. This chain joins TRBV2 and TRBJ2-7; maybe TRBD2 (6 bases). This CDR3 contains 13 residues. Trimming cost V 3 bases and J 2 bases, with 8 bases left between them. Germline V gene data show CDR1 as SNHLY and CDR2 as FYNNEI. This CDR3 reads CASSDERAYEQYF. The CDR3 region has the DNA TGTGCCAGCAGTGACGAGCGGGCCTACGAGCAGTACTTC.

The sample holds many counts of this clonotype. This rearrangement joins TRBV28 to TRBJ2-3, with TRBD2 matching 8 bases. This CDR3 contains 17 residues. Germline V gene lookup returns CDR1 MDHEN and CDR2 SYDVKM. With V trimmed by 6 bases and J by 3 bases, 14 bases remained unmatched. The CDR3 nucleotides read TGTGCCAGCAGGGGACTAGGTGGAGGCATTAGGACAGATACGCAGTATTTT. Its translation is CASRGLGGGIRTDTQYF.

CDR3 residues: CASSSGLAGVGTGELFF. The CDR3 nucleotides are TGTGCCAGCAGTTCGGGACTAGCGGGAGTTGGCACCGGGGAGCTGTTTTTT. This rearrangement joins TRBV2 to TRBJ2-2; 14 bases fit TRBD2. Germline loops: CDR1 SNHLY, CDR2 FYNNEI. The V gene end was trimmed by 5 bases and the J gene end by 4 bases; junction bases not matched to a gene: 6. This CDR3 spans 17 amino acids.

In the case of this clonotype: A much larger clone differs by one base, so this may be a read error. The J gene is TRBJ1-1, the V gene TRBV2, with D unresolved. CDR1 and CDR2 (germline): SNHLY, FYNNEI. The CDR3 runs 14 residues. Trimming took off 6 bases at V and 6 bases at J, with 17 bases between the two ends. CDR3 nucleotide sequence: TGTGCCAGCAGGGGCCGGGCGGGTAACGCTGAAGCTTTCTTT. Its translation is CASRGRAGNAEAFF.

V and J are TRBV6-1 and TRBJ2-1; 7 bases agree with TRBD2. The CDR3 consists of 14 residues. Germline V gives CDR1 MNHNS, CDR2 SASEGT. The V gene end was trimmed by 10 bases and the J gene end by 0 bases; junction bases not matched to a gene: 6. This CDR3 reads CATRDYSSYNEQFF. In nucleotides, the CDR3 is TGTGCCACCAGGGACTATAGCTCCTACAATGAGCAGTTCTTC.

There are many counts of this clonotype. The V and J genes are TRBV7-9 and TRBJ1-6; 9 bases fit TRBD1. Germline V lookup: CDR1 SEHNR, CDR2 FQNEAQ (reference sequence). With 6 bases clipped from V and 6 bases from J, the junction kept 6 bases outside the gene matches. There are 15 residues in the CDR3. This CDR3 is CASRRTGAGNSPLHF. CDR3 DNA sequence: TGTGCCAGCAGACGGACAGGGGCCGGTAATTCACCCCTCCACTTT. The full variable domain, rest sourced from reference TRBV7-9 and TRBJ1-6, is DTGVSQNPRHKITKRGQNVTFRCDPISEHNRLYWYRQTLGQGPEFLTYFQNEAQLEKSRLLSDRFSAERPKGSFSTLEIQRTEQGDSAMYLCASRRTGAGNSPLHFGNGTRLTVT.

This clonotype was recorded many times. J is TRBJ1-5 and V is TRBV6-1; 10 nucleotides match TRBD1. The CDR3 has 13 amino acids. Trimming took 7 bases from V and 6 from J; bases not matched to a gene: 3. The germline gives CDR1 MNHNS, CDR2 SASEGT. This CDR3 is CASMTGGLQPQHF. As DNA, the CDR3 is TGTGCCAGCATGACAGGGGGCCTTCAGCCCCAGCATTTT.

This clonotype was detected many times. CDR3 nucleotides: TGTGCCAGCAGTTTTACCGGCGCAGATACGCAGTATTTT. This encodes CASSFTGADTQYF. This chain uses TRBV12-3 or TRBV12-4 with TRBJ2-3, with unresolved D. The CDR3 totals 13 residues. Between the trimmed V and J ends, which lost 3 bases and 4 bases, there was a span of 8 bases.

This clonotype was observed at least ten times. The gene calls are TRBV6-2 or TRBV6-3 and TRBJ2-5, with TRBD2 matching 12 bases. With V trimmed by 6 bases and J by 1 base, 3 bases remained unmatched. The germline CDR1 and CDR2 sequences are MNHEY and SVGEGT. This CDR3 contains 15 residues. The CDR3 here is CASRTGLAGQETQYF. The CDR3, as DNA: TGTGCCAGCAGGACGGGACTAGCGGGCCAAGAGACCCAGTACTTC.

Ten or more counts support this clonotype. This rearrangement joins TRBV28 to TRBJ2-5; 7 positions match TRBD1. The CDR3 has 16 amino acids. The J segment lost 1 base and the V segment lost 6 bases, leaving 11 bases of the junction unmatched. Per the germline V gene, CDR1 is MDHEN and CDR2 is SYDVKM. CDR3 sequence: CASSARQGSGQETQYF. Written as DNA, the CDR3 is TGTGCCAGCAGCGCTCGACAGGGATCGGGCCAAGAGACCCAGTACTTC. Complete variable domain (other parts from reference TRBV28 and TRBJ2-5): DVKVTQSSRYLVKRTGEKVFLECVQDMDHENMFWYRQDPGLGLRLIYFSYDVKMKEKGDIPEGYSVSREKKERFSLILESASTNQTSMYLCASSARQGSGQETQYFGPGTRLLVL.

This clonotype was seen repeatedly, ten times or more. The chain uses TRBV7-9 and TRBJ2-5; TRBD1 aligns across 12 bases. The trim removed 3 bases at V and 4 bases at J, leaving 3 bases unmatched. The CDR3 contains 15 residues. Per germline, CDR1 SEHNR and CDR2 FQNEAQ (reference sequence). In DNA, the CDR3 is TGTGCCAGCAGCTTGGGACAGGGGGCGGGAGAGACCCAGTACTTC. Its protein is CASSLGQGAGETQYF.

This clonotype was counted only a few times. CDR3 bases: TGTGCCAGTAGTGAAGGACAGCGATATCCGGATGAAAAACTGTTTTTT. Its protein is CASSEGQRYPDEKLFF. The chain employs TRBV19 and TRBJ1-4, with TRBD1 as a possible D gene (6 bases). This CDR3 has 16 amino acids. Trimming took off 5 bases at V and 6 bases at J, with 19 bases between the two ends. Germline values: CDR1 LNHDA, CDR2 SQIVND (reference sequence). The whole variable domain, filled in from reference TRBV19 and TRBJ1-4, reads DGGITQSPKYLFRKEGQNVTLSCEQNLNHDAMYWYRQDPGQGLRLIYYSQIVNDFQKGDIAEGYSVSREKKESFPLTVTSAQKNPTAFYLCASSEGQRYPDEKLFFGSGTQLSVL.

This clonotype was picked up a small number of times. This clone may be a read error of a much larger clone one base away. The chain joins TRBV12-3 or TRBV12-4 to TRBJ1-1; no firm D call. Deletions cut 3 bases from V and 1 base from J, with 9 bases between. This CDR3 region has 14 residues. In DNA, the CDR3 is TGTGCCAGCAGTTTGTTCAAGTCGAACACTGAAGCTTTCTTT. Translating it yields CASSLFKSNTEAFF.